This T cell receptor (beta chain) comes out of a study of T cells expressing NK-cell markers. Study-level information: Sorted CD3+CD56+NKG2C+, CD3+CD56+NKG2C- and CD3+CD56-NKG2C+ T cells supplied TCR beta repertoires. Findings of the study overall: The study found these clonotypes also leading the CD3+CD56-NKG2C+ fraction in a few donors. Roughly six of the donors carried dominant NKG2C+ clonotypes that took up roughly 1.0-8% of their CD8+ T cells.

UMIs accompanied the 5'RACE template switching by which TCR beta cDNA was made. One entry per CDR3 protein, without DNA, is what TCRdb gives after re-calling the 5' RACE reads. Here the sample table reports around 470,000 distinct CDR3 sequences. CDR3 length: 16 amino acids. Germline assignment: CDR1 SEHNR and CDR2 FQNEAQ (reference sequence). Concerning this clonotype itself: Its antigen is not known.

The V and J genes are TRBV7-9 and TRBJ1-2; TCRdb gives TRBD1 as the D gene, but with no DNA this cannot be confirmed. The receptor was isolated from a woman aged 50 to 60 in good health. The sample was blood T cells: a sorted CD56 or NKG2C T cell subset, CD4+ or CD8+ T cells, or bulk PBMC T cells (not recorded which). CDR3 protein: CASSQTGGSLSFGYTF.